A selection of T cell receptor beta chains follows, all from one sample in a study of T cells in tumors and immune-related adverse events. Method: immunoSEQ multiplex PCR; TCRdb's copy keeps in-frame clones and lacks some. The sample lists roughly 23,000 clones; over 80% were seen once. Sequenced here: lymph node tissue, sampled from a patient treated with anti-PD-1 therapy. Receptors originate from a female donor with metastatic renal cell carcinoma. CDR3s include the opening cysteine and the closing phenylalanine or tryptophan.

>TRBV7-9|TRBJ1-1|11
CASSMNTEAFF
>TRBV6-1|TRBJ1-5|15
CASSMATGGIQPQHF
>TRBV18|TRBJ1-1|14
CASSPAARNTEAFF
>TRBV6-5|TRBJ2-1|14
CASSYLEAGNEQFF
>TRBV4-2|TRBJ2-1|17
CASSPQSGQSSYNEQFF
>TRBV5-4|TRBJ1-2|15
CASSSPGQGNYGYTF
>TRBV7-2|TRBJ1-3|15
CASSRQGASGNTIYF
>TRBV6-1|TRBJ2-7|12
CASSDPGLEQYF
>TRBV7-2|TRBJ1-5|14
CASSFSYSNQPQHF
>TRBV29-1|TRBJ1-1|14
CSVVQGAHNTEAFF
>TRBV11-3|TRBJ2-4|15
CASSLGGDTENIQYF
>TRBV10-1|TRBJ2-1|13
CASKGSGINEQFF
>TRBV6-1|TRBJ1-1|13
CASSKTENTEAFF
>TRBV15|TRBJ2-1|15
CATEKVRGANNEQFF
>TRBV28|TRBJ2-7|13
CASSLTLAYEQYF
>TRBV5-6|TRBJ2-1|15
CASRLPGPRYNEQFF
>TRBV7-8|TRBJ2-1|20
CASSLVWEFSGRALVNEQFF
>TRBV2|TRBJ2-1|13
CAIHFTGLNEQFF
>TRBV2|TRBJ2-4|18
CASTLDSGGSLAKNIQYF
>TRBV15|TRBJ2-1|15
CATSRDKYSYNEQFF
>TRBV19|TRBJ1-1|15
CASGQGRLGNTEAFF
>TRBV13|TRBJ2-7|14
CASRLAGGPYEQYF
>TRBV10-1|TRBJ2-3|16
CASSEVFSGSTDTQYF
>TRBV25-1|TRBJ1-2|15
CASSEWQEHNYGYTF
>TRBV30|TRBJ2-7|17
CAWTISRTSGSRGEQYF
>TRBV18|TRBJ2-3|13
CASSPTDTDTQYF
>TRBV5-1|TRBJ2-2|16
CASSPRGGENTGELFF